This TCR beta chain stems from a study of cytomegalovirus exposure and HLA in healthy donors. Study context: The approximately 720 first-cohort repertoires and the roughly 120 validation repertoires shared the same platform, a later analysis reported.

TCRdb's table, derived via immunoSEQ multiplex PCR, lists solely in-frame clones and lacks some. The sample has 300,000 to 400,000 clones; roughly 86% are singletons. Remarks on this clone: Its target is not known.

Overall study results and limits: Reports showed the classifier diagnosing cytomegalovirus status with high specificity and sensitivity. Confirmation in vitro established that a few CMV-associated chains were specific for CMV antigens.

Separate from the 666-subject first cohort was the approximately 120-subject validation cohort, to which the donors belonged. The CDR3 totals 12 residues. The V gene end was trimmed by 5 bases and the J gene end by 14 bases; junction bases not matched to a gene: 9. Germline CDR1 SGHDT, CDR2 YYEEEE. This sequence originates from a man aged 25-40 years in good health and CMV-seronegative. The chain has TRBV5-6 and TRBJ2-1; 8 nucleotides line up with TRBD2. The material sequenced was PBMCs. The CDR3 region is CASRGRGGRKFF. CDR3 DNA sequence: TGTGCCAGCAGGGGACGGGGGGGCCGGAAGTTCTTC.